The rows below give T cell receptor beta chains drawn from one sample of a study of T cell responses to AZD1222 COVID-19 vaccine. Profiled with immunoSEQ multiplex PCR; TCRdb holds only in-frame clones, not every one. The sample includes approximately 110,000 clones, more than 70% of them seen just once. The starting material was peripheral blood, obtained 28 days after the second AZD1222 dose. Receptor source: an adult who received the AZD1222 COVID-19 vaccine. Each CDR3 is given with its conserved first and last residue. The D gene is left open where the match is weak. Clone size appears in some rows only: once, few, many, or a class for an expanded clone.

J,size,V,D,DNA,CDR3
TRBJ1-6,.,TRBV7-8,.,TGTGCCAGCAGCTTACAGCGGAGCTCCTATAATTCACCCCTCCACTTT,CASSLQRSSYNSPLHF
TRBJ1-1,few,TRBV6-5,.,TGTGCCAGCAGTCCCCGGACGGCAGGGAACACTGAAGCTTTCTTT,CASSPRTAGNTEAFF
TRBJ2-3,.,TRBV28,TRBD2,TGTGCCAGCAGTTCCCCGACTAGCGTGCGGTATTTT,CASSSPTSVRYF
TRBJ1-1,.,TRBV4-1,.,TGCGCCAGCAGCGGAAACTCCAGGAACACTGAAGCTTTCTTT,CASSGNSRNTEAFF
TRBJ1-1,.,TRBV6-5,.,TGTGCCAGCAGGCCCCGGCAGGGAGGGAACACTGAAGCTTTCTTT,CASRPRQGGNTEAFF
TRBJ1-4,.,TRBV3-1/TRBV3-2,.,TGTGCCAGCAGCCAAGATATGGACCCTGAAAAACTGTTTTTT,CASSQDMDPEKLFF
TRBJ2-7,.,TRBV19,.,TGTGCCAGTAGTAGACGGATCTCCTACGAGCAGTACTTC,CASSRRISYEQYF
TRBJ1-2,.,TRBV5-1,.,TGCGCCAGCAGCTCCGGTACAGGGTTCGACTATGGCTACACCTTC,CASSSGTGFDYGYTF
TRBJ1-4,.,TRBV15,TRBD1,TGTGCCACCAGCAGCGCGCCGGGACAGGGTACAACTAATGAAAAACTGTTTTTT,CATSSAPGQGTTNEKLFF
TRBJ1-1,.,TRBV18,.,TGTGCCAGCTCACCAGCCCAGGGACGCGAAGCTTTCTTT,CASSPAQGREAFF
TRBJ2-5,.,TRBV12-3/TRBV12-4,.,TGTGCCAGCAGTTTAGCGCGTAAAGAGACCCAGTACTTC,CASSLARKETQYF
TRBJ1-6,.,TRBV9,.,TGTGCCAGCAGCGTAGATCATGGCAGGGCGGGGAATTCACCCCTCCACTTT,CASSVDHGRAGNSPLHF
TRBJ2-1,.,TRBV24-1,TRBD1,TGTGCCACCAAAATGTGGACAGGGTTGATCAATGAGCAGTTCTTC,CATKMWTGLINEQFF
TRBJ1-1,.,TRBV5-1,.,TGCGCCAGCAGTTCGTATTATTCCCCCCAGGCGACCATTCAGCAGCCTGAAGCTTTCTTT,CASSSYYSPQATIQQPEAFF
TRBJ2-3,.,TRBV7-2,.,TGTGCCAGCAGCTCTGTGGGCACAGATACGCAGTATTTT,CASSSVGTDTQYF
TRBJ2-7,.,TRBV5-6,.,TGTGCCAGCAGCTTGGAGCGCAGGGATTATCAAGTTTACGAGCAGTACTTC,CASSLERRDYQVYEQYF
TRBJ2-2,.,TRBV6-5,TRBD1,TGTGCCAGCAGTTACGGGGACAGGAACACCGGGGAGCTGTTTTTT,CASSYGDRNTGELFF
TRBJ2-3,.,TRBV19,TRBD2,TGTGCCAGTAGGCCAGCGGGGATGTTAGATACGCAGTATTTT,CASRPAGMLDTQYF
TRBJ1-2,.,TRBV7-2,.,TGTGCCAGCACCCTCAGGGTGACGACCTATGGCTACACCTTC,CASTLRVTTYGYTF
TRBJ1-1,.,TRBV6-2/TRBV6-3,.,TGTGCCAGCAGTTACCAATGGGGGACTGAAGCTTTCTTT,CASSYQWGTEAFF
TRBJ1-2,.,TRBV20-1,.,TGCAGTGCTAGTTACTACTATGGCTACACCTTC,CSASYYYGYTF
TRBJ2-1,.,TRBV7-3,TRBD2,TGTGCCAGCAGCTCACTACTAGCGGGGGGTCCCTACAATGAGCAGTTCTTC,CASSSLLAGGPYNEQFF
TRBJ1-1,.,TRBV20-1,.,TGCAGTGCTATGCGGCCAGACAAAGCTTTCTTT,CSAMRPDKAFF
TRBJ1-4,.,TRBV18,.,TGTGCCAGCTCACCGTTCGACCGCGGGGAAAAACTGTTTTTT,CASSPFDRGEKLFF
TRBJ1-5,.,TRBV19,.,TGTGCCAGTGATAACAGGGTTCGTCAGCCCCAGCATTTT,CASDNRVRQPQHF
TRBJ2-7,.,TRBV5-1,.,TGCGCCAGCAGCTTGGGGGGGACGGTCTCCTACGAGCAGTACTTC,CASSLGGTVSYEQYF
TRBJ1-2,.,TRBV3-1/TRBV3-2,.,TGTGCCAGCAGCCCTGCCGGGCCCGGCCGGAATGGCTACACCTTC,CASSPAGPGRNGYTF
TRBJ1-5,.,TRBV6-5,.,TGTGCCAGCAAAGCCGGAACCTTAAATCAGCCCCAGCATTTT,CASKAGTLNQPQHF
TRBJ1-2,.,TRBV6-5,.,TGTGCCAGCAGTAACCGGGTTAACTATGGCTACACCTTC,CASSNRVNYGYTF
TRBJ2-7,.,TRBV13,.,TGTGCCAGCAGCCCCCAGGGGCGTTGGGACGAGCAGTACTTC,CASSPQGRWDEQYF
TRBJ2-7,.,TRBV2,.,TGTGCCAGCAGTGAAACGGGAGAGCAGTACTTC,CASSETGEQYF
TRBJ2-5,.,TRBV15,.,TGTGCCACCAGCAACAGAGGCAGGGAGGTTGAGACCCAGTACTTC,CATSNRGREVETQYF
TRBJ1-6,.,TRBV7-9,TRBD1,TGTGCCAGCAGCTCCAACAGGGGAAATTCACCCCTCCACTTT,CASSSNRGNSPLHF
TRBJ2-2,.,TRBV5-1,.,TGCGCCAGCAGCTTGGAACAGGCGAACACCGGGGAGCTGTTTTTT,CASSLEQANTGELFF
TRBJ2-5,once,TRBV2,.,TGTGCCAGCAGTGGAACAGGGACTTGGGAGACCCAGTACTTC,CASSGTGTWETQYF
TRBJ2-7,few,TRBV6-6,.,TGTGCCAGCGGGGTAACCTACGAGCAGTACTTC,CASGVTYEQYF
TRBJ1-6,.,TRBV28,.,TGTGCCAGCATACCTTGGGGGGATTCACCCCTCCACTTT,CASIPWGDSPLHF
TRBJ2-7,.,TRBV10-1,.,TGCGCCAGCAGTGTATCCCGGGGACCCTACGAGCAGTACTTC,CASSVSRGPYEQYF
TRBJ1-1,once,TRBV4-1,.,TGCGCCAGCAGCCAAGCCGGGAACACTGAAGCTTTCTTT,CASSQAGNTEAFF
TRBJ2-1,.,TRBV15,TRBD1,TGTGCCACCAGCAGGGGACAGGGAAGCTCCTACAATGAGCAGTTCTTC,CATSRGQGSSYNEQFF
TRBJ1-1,.,TRBV4-3,.,TGCGCCAGCAGCCAAACATGGAACACTGAAGCTTTCTTT,CASSQTWNTEAFF
TRBJ1-2,.,TRBV21-1,.,TGTGCCAGCAGCCTGTGCAGGGGGCACCGCTCGGGTGGCTACACCTTC,CASSLCRGHRSGGYTF
TRBJ1-6,.,TRBV14,TRBD1,TGTGCCAGCAGCCCAGGGGGTTCCTATAATTCACCCCTCCACTTT,CASSPGGSYNSPLHF
TRBJ1-1,.,TRBV19,.,TGTGCCAGTAGCCGGGACAAGAACACTGAAGCTTTCTTT,CASSRDKNTEAFF
TRBJ1-2,.,TRBV6-1,TRBD1,TGTGCCAGCAGTGAAGGGGCAGGGGGCAACTATGGCTACACCTTC,CASSEGAGGNYGYTF
TRBJ2-7,.,TRBV23-1,.,TGCGCCAGCAGTCAATCGGAAAGGGAAGGCTCCGAGCAGTACTTC,CASSQSEREGSEQYF
TRBJ1-1,few,TRBV15,TRBD1,TGTGCCACCAGGCCAGATCGACAGGGCCTTCCTGACACTGAAGCTTTCTTT,CATRPDRQGLPDTEAFF
TRBJ1-1,few,TRBV18,.,TGTGCCAGCTCACCAGGGACCGCCAGCCCTGAAGCTTTCTTT,CASSPGTASPEAFF
TRBJ1-5,.,TRBV28,TRBD1,TGTGCCAGCAGACAAGCTGCCCCGACAGGGGGAAATCAGCCCCAGCATTTT,CASRQAAPTGGNQPQHF
TRBJ1-3,few,TRBV28,.,TGTGCCAGCAGTTTAGGTTTTTGGCTAGGCACGGGGGGAAACACCATATATTTT,CASSLGFWLGTGGNTIYF
TRBJ2-1,.,TRBV6-2/TRBV6-3,TRBD2,TGTGCCAGCAGTTCCAGCGGGGGGGCCTACAATGAGCAGTTCTTC,CASSSSGGAYNEQFF
TRBJ1-1,.,TRBV6-6,.,TGTGCCAGCACCCCAACAGCGAACACTGAAGCTTTCTTT,CASTPTANTEAFF
TRBJ1-2,.,TRBV7-2,.,TGTGCCAGCAGCTTAGAGACATTACGCGCGGGCTACACCTTC,CASSLETLRAGYTF